The text below deals with one TCR beta chain. Original methodology: Estimation of nucleated cell counts was performed using reference gene primer amplification. Repertoires were generated with immunoSEQ multiplex PCR, while TCRdb's copy carries only in-frame clones and drops some. V and J calls plus clone size are reproduced from that table; the DNA served to infer D and trimming. The table shows fewer than 350,000 clones, with around 90% occurring only once. This specimen belongs to a study of blood T cell repertoires in COVID-19. Study-wide background: The origin of the acute and convalescent COVID-19 samples was the United States, Italy and Spain. From T cells, B-cell-depleted T cells, or PBMCs came the material, which was cDNA or gDNA.

CDR3 length equals 15 residues. The V gene lost 6 bases and the J gene lost 8 bases, with 20 bases spanning the gap. The germline gives CDR1 SEHNR, CDR2 FQNEAQ (reference sequence). The material sequenced was peripheral blood. The origin of this receptor is a man aged 25-40 years with COVID-19, enrolled during active disease. V and J are TRBV7-9 and TRBJ2-1, with D possibly TRBD1 on 5 matching bases. The CDR3 region is CASRPDRQLSYEQFF. For the CDR3, the DNA is TGTGCCAGCAGACCCGACAGACAACTAAGTTATGAGCAGTTCTTC.